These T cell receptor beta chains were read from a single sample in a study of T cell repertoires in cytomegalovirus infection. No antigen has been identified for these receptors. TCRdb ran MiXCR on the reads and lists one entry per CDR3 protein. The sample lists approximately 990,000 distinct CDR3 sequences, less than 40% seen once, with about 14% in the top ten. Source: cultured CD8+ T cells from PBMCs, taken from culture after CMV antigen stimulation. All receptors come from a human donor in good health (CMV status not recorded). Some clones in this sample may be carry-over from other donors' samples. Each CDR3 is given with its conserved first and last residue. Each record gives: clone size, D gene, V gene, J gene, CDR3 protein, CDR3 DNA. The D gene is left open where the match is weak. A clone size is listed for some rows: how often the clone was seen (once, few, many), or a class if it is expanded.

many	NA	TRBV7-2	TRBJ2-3	CASSLVRRGTDTQYF	TGTGCCAGCAGCTTAGTTCGGCGGGGCACAGATACGCAGTATTTT
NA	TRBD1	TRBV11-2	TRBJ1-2	CASSSQGVAYGYTF	TGTGCCAGCAGCTCCCAGGGGGTGGCCTATGGCTACACCTTC
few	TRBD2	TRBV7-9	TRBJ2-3	CASRGLAGGNPTDTQYF	TGTGCCAGCAGGGGACTAGCGGGGGGAAACCCTACAGATACGCAGTATTTT
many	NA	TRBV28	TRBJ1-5	CASTGLLYQPQHF	TGTGCCAGCACCGGGCTCCTATATCAGCCCCAGCATTTT
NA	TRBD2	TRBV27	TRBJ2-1	CASSPEIGTSVGNEQFF	TGTGCCAGCAGTCCCGAAATCGGGACTAGCGTGGGTAATGAGCAGTTCTTC
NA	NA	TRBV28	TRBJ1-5	CAEFRRVSNQPQHF	TGTGCCGAGTTTCGGCGGGTGAGCAATCAGCCCCAGCATTTT
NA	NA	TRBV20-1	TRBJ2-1	CSARDQQGSSYNEQFF	TGCAGTGCTAGAGATCAACAGGGCAGCTCCTACAATGAGCAGTTCTTC
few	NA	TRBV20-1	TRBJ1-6	CSARDPNSPLHF	TGCAGTGCTAGAGATCCGAATTCACCCCTCCACTTT
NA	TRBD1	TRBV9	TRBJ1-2	CASSVGTGGRYGYTF	TGTGCCAGCAGCGTCGGGACAGGGGGCCGATATGGCTACACCTTC
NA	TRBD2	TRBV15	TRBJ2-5	CATSRGSGDQETQYF	TGTGCCACCAGCAGAGGTAGCGGGGACCAAGAGACCCAGTACTTC
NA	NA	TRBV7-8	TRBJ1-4	CASRQESPSVLFF	TGTGCCAGCAGGCAGGAGTCCCCCTCGGTCCTGTTTTTT
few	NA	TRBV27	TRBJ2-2	CASGQTDTGELFF	TGTGCCAGCGGACAGACAGACACCGGGGAGCTGTTTTTT
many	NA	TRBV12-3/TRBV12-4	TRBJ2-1	CASSLGGAGNEQFF	TGTGCCAGCAGCTTAGGGGGGGCGGGAAATGAGCAGTTCTTC
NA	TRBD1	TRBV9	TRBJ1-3	CASSGRTGQGGNTIYF	TGTGCCAGCAGCGGAAGGACAGGCCAAGGCGGAAACACCATATATTTT
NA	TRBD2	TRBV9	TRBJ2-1	CASSGGLAGTYNEQFF	TGTGCCAGCAGCGGGGGACTAGCGGGGACCTACAATGAGCAGTTCTTC
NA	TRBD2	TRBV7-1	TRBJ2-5	CASSPPGLAGGYIETQYF	TGTGCCAGCAGCCCACCGGGACTAGCGGGGGGGTATATCGAGACCCAGTACTTC
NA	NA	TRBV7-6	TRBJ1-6	CASTQGSSPLHF	TGTGCCAGCACCCAGGGGAGCTCACCCCTCCACTTT
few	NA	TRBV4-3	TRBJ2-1	CASSQDGPPRHEQFF	TGCGCCAGCAGCCAAGATGGGCCACCTCGTCATGAGCAGTTCTTC
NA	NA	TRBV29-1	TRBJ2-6	CSVGFRGAPGANVLTF	TGCAGCGTTGGGTTTAGGGGAGCCCCTGGGGCCAACGTCCTGACTTTC
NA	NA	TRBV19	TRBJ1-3	CASSIKSAATLGNTIYF	TGTGCCAGTAGTATTAAGTCGGCGGCTACCCTTGGAAACACCATATATTTT
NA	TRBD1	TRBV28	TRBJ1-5	CASSLWDRPLAQHF	TGTGCCAGCAGTTTATGGGACAGGCCGCTGGCCCAGCATTTT
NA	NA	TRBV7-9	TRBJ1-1	CASSLNIWGPTEAFF	TGTGCCAGCAGCTTAAATATTTGGGGCCCTACTGAAGCTTTCTTT
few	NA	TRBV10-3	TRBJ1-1	CAISESVNTEAFF	TGTGCCATCAGTGAGTCTGTGAACACTGAAGCTTTCTTT
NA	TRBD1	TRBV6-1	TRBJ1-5	CASSGGTGANQPQHF	TGTGCCAGCAGTGGCGGGACAGGAGCCAATCAGCCCCAGCATTTT
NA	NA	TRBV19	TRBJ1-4	CASSIYPDRSLGNEKLFF	TGTGCCAGTAGTATATATCCCGACAGGTCCCTCGGTAATGAAAAACTGTTTTTT
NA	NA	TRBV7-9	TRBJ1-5	CASSFGTVDQPQHF	TGTGCCAGCAGCTTTGGGACGGTAGATCAGCCCCAGCATTTT
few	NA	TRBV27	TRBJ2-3	CASSSTAAVFTDTQYF	TGTGCCAGCAGTTCGACAGCCGCTGTCTTCACAGATACGCAGTATTTT
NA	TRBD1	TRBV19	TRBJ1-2	CASSIGGGQGIYGYTF	TGTGCCAGTAGTATTGGCGGGGGACAGGGGATCTATGGCTACACCTTC
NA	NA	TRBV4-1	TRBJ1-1	CASSQQTGMNTEAFF	TGCGCCAGCAGCCAACAGACCGGAATGAACACTGAAGCTTTCTTT
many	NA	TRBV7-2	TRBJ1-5	CASSLATTGSNQPQHF	TGTGCCAGCAGCTTAGCGACGACAGGTAGCAATCAGCCCCAGCATTTT
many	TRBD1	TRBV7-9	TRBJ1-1	CASRPQGAVTEAFF	TGTGCCAGCAGACCACAGGGGGCGGTCACTGAAGCTTTCTTT